A single sample gave rise to the 19 T cell receptor beta chains below, sequenced in a study of cytomegalovirus exposure and HLA in healthy donors. It was with 60 Vbeta and 13 Jbeta primers that the PCR ran. Assay used: immunoSEQ multiplex PCR; TCRdb lists only in-frame clones, some missing. The sample has 70,000 to 90,000 clones; about 69% are singletons. What was sequenced was PBMCs. These receptors originate from a man in his sixties in good health and CMV-seronegative.

This CDR3 is CASSSNRPNSPLHF. CDR3 nucleotides: TGTGCCAGCAGTTCAAACAGACCAAATTCACCCCTCCACTTT. The chain is built from TRBV27 and TRBJ1-6; D unresolved. The germline gives CDR1 MNHEY, CDR2 SMNVEV (reference sequence). The V and J ends lost 4 bases and 7 bases respectively, with 11 bases between them. This CDR3 contains 14 residues.

The chain links TRBV2 to TRBJ1-2; D possibly corresponds to TRBD1 (5 bases). This CDR3 region has 13 residues. The V end was cut by 6 bases, the J end by 6 bases, with 14 bases between. Germline V lookup: CDR1 SNHLY, CDR2 FYNNEI. The chain's CDR3 is CASSGTPGDGYTF. CDR3 in DNA: TGTGCCAGCAGCGGGACGCCGGGGGATGGCTACACCTTC.

J is TRBJ1-6 and V is TRBV30; the match to TRBD1 covers 8 bases. The germline gives CDR1 GTSNPN, CDR2 SVGIG (reference sequence). The V gene end was trimmed by 2 bases and the J gene end by 6 bases; junction bases not matched to a gene: 3. This CDR3 region has 14 residues. CDR3 DNA sequence: TGTGCCTGGAGTAGGGACAGGAGTAATTCACCCCTCCACTTT. It is translated as CAWSRDRSNSPLHF. The full variable domain, rest sourced from reference TRBV30 and TRBJ1-6, is SQTIHQWPATLVQPVGSPLSLECTVEGTSNPNLYWYRQAAGRGLQLLFYSVGIGQISSEVPQNLSASRPQDRQFILSSKKLLLSDSGFYLCAWSRDRSNSPLHFGNGTRLTVT.

This chain joins TRBV6-1 and TRBJ1-3; D uncertain. CDR1 is MNHNS, CDR2 SASEGT, per germline. Trimming removed 7 bases at V and 0 bases at J, with 10 bases between. This CDR3 contains 14 residues. The CDR3 DNA sequence: TGTGCCAGCACCAAAGCGGGCTCTGGAAACACCATATATTTT. It codes for CASTKAGSGNTIYF.

The genes are TRBV5-1 and TRBJ1-4; 10 bases are shared with TRBD1. Trimming removed 4 bases from V and 3 bases from J; junction bases left unmatched: 9. CDR1 and CDR2 (germline): SGHRS, YFSETQ. The CDR3 has 17 residues. The CDR3 DNA sequence: TGCGCCAGCAGCCGACAGGGGGCGGGGGGCGCTAATGAAAAACTGTTTTTT. Translating gives CASSRQGAGGANEKLFF.

The V gene is TRBV5-1, the J gene TRBJ1-1; D ambiguous. This CDR3 region has 11 residues. Trimming stripped 3 bases from V and 7 bases from J, with 7 bases between. Germline-derived CDR1 and CDR2 are SGHRS and YFSETQ. CDR3: CASSSRSEAFF. CDR3 sequence (DNA): TGCGCCAGCAGCTCACGCAGTGAAGCTTTCTTT.

The chain employs TRBV2 and TRBJ2-3; unclear D gene. V dropped 4 bases and J dropped 2 bases, with 10 bases sitting between them. The length of the CDR3 is 14 residues. Germline values: CDR1 SNHLY, CDR2 FYNNEI. The CDR3 spells CASSGGDLTDTQYF. The CDR3, as DNA: TGTGCCAGCAGTGGCGGAGATCTCACAGATACGCAGTATTTT.

This rearrangement joins TRBV9 to TRBJ2-5; D gene unclear. V lost 0 bases, J lost 2 bases, and 8 bases lay in between. Germline V gene lookup returns CDR1 SGDLS and CDR2 YYNGEE. CDR3 length equals 14 residues. For the CDR3, the DNA is TGTGCCAGCAGCGTAGACGACTTACAAGAGACCCAGTACTTC. This sequence encodes CASSVDDLQETQYF. Combining the CDR3 with reference TRBV9 and TRBJ2-5 gives the whole variable domain DSGVTQTPKHLITATGQRVTLRCSPRSGDLSVYWYQQSLDQGLQFLIQYYNGEERAKGNILERFSAQQFPDLHSELNLSSLELGDSALYFCASSVDDLQETQYFGPGTRLLVL.

V is TRBV21-1 and J is TRBJ2-3; the D call of TRBD2 is as the table states it, not checked on the DNA. TRBV21-1 is shown as a pseudogene. CDR3 size: 17 residues. CDR3 loop: CASSTLGLAGTVRGKYF. In DNA, the CDR3 is TGTGCCAGCAGCACCTTAGGACTAGCGGGCACCGTCCGGGGAAAGTATTTT.

Only one count was recorded for this clone. The chain carries TRBV7-9 and TRBJ2-3, with D possibly matching TRBD2 (5 bases). Germline V gene sequence: CDR1 SEHNR, CDR2 FQNEAQ (reference sequence). This CDR3 has 14 residues. V was pared by 3 bases and J by 4 bases, with 11 bases between. The DNA of the CDR3 is TGTGCCAGCAGCTTGCCAAGGGAGCCAGATACGCAGTATTTT. It specifies CASSLPREPDTQYF.

On this clone itself: One end of the junction fails to match germline, which may point to a read error. The rearrangement uses TRBV30 and TRBJ2-2; TRBD2 might be the D (6 bases). Germline V lookup: CDR1 GTSNPN, CDR2 SVGIG (reference sequence). The CDR3 sequence is 13 residues long. In DNA, the CDR3 is TGTGCCTGGAGCCCCTTCCCGGACGGGGGGCTGTTTTTT. Translation gives CAWSPFPDGGLFF.

In its sample, this clone was seen a few times. V and J are TRBV11-2 and TRBJ2-7; 7 nucleotides match TRBD1. The V and J ends lost 1 base and 6 bases, in that order; junction bases with no gene match: 6. This CDR3 contains 14 residues. In germline, CDR1 is SGHAT, CDR2 FQNNGV. CDR3 sequence (DNA): TGTGCCAGCAGCTTAGTGGGGACAGCCCTCGAGCAGTACTTC. Translated: CASSLVGTALEQYF.

In the case of this clone: Germline and junction disagree at one end, which may indicate a read error. This chain links TRBV7-9 with TRBJ1-4; D is undetermined. This CDR3 has 12 residues. CDR1 and CDR2 from the germline V gene are SEHNR and FQNEAQ (reference sequence). CDR3 residues: CSSSLESSQLFF. The CDR3, as DNA: TGTTCCAGCAGCTTAGAATCCTCCCAACTGTTTTTT. The complete variable domain, with remaining parts taken from reference TRBV7-9 and TRBJ1-4, reads DTGVSQNPRHKITKRGQNVTFRCDPISEHNRLYWYRQTLGQGPEFLTYFQNEAQLEKSRLLSDRFSAERPKGSFSTLEIQRTEQGDSAMYLCSSSLESSQLFFGSGTQLSVL.

This clone was observed once. The chain is built from TRBV4-1 and TRBJ1-1; 9 bases map to TRBD1. J was trimmed by 4 bases and V by 4 bases; bases with no gene match: 4. CDR1 MGHRA and CDR2 YSYEKL come from the germline V gene. The CDR3 spans 14 residues. The CDR3, as DNA: TGCGCCAGCAGCCGACTGACAGGGGGCACTGAAGCTTTCTTT. Translation: CASSRLTGGTEAFF.

This clone appeared a single time. J is TRBJ2-3 and V is TRBV11-2, with TRBD2 matching 9 bases. V was pared by 6 bases and J by 4 bases, with 11 bases of the junction left unmatched. CDR3 length: 16 residues. The germline gives CDR1 SGHAT, CDR2 FQNNGV. The CDR3 protein is CASRLTGGGAPDTQYF. CDR3 bases: TGTGCCAGCAGGCTGACGGGCGGGGGGGCACCAGATACGCAGTATTTT.

The V call is TRBV6-6, the J call TRBJ2-7; a possible D gene is TRBD2 (6 bases). The CDR3 sequence is 15 residues long. Germline V gives CDR1 MNHNY, CDR2 SVGAGI (reference sequence). V shed 0 bases and J shed 4 bases, with 13 bases lying between them. The CDR3 sequence: CASSYSIWGTYEQYF. In DNA, the CDR3 is TGTGCCAGCAGTTACTCGATCTGGGGGACTTACGAGCAGTACTTC.

The genes are TRBV2 and TRBJ1-5; D gene uncertain. The CDR3 totals 15 residues. Trimming shortened V by 5 bases and J by 0 bases, and 11 bases separated the two germline ends. Germline CDR1 SNHLY, CDR2 FYNNEI. CDR3 bases: TGTGCCAGCAGTCTACAGAGTTATAGCAATCAGCCCCAGCATTTT. Encoded protein: CASSLQSYSNQPQHF. Complete variable domain (other parts from reference TRBV2 and TRBJ1-5): EPEVTQTPSHQVTQMGQEVILRCVPISNHLYFYWYRQILGQKVEFLVSFYNNEISEKSEIFDDQFSVERPDGSNFTLKIRSTKLEDSAMYFCASSLQSYSNQPQHFGDGTRLSIL.

This clone was counted once. The chain joins TRBV6-5 to TRBJ2-3, with 9 nucleotides matching TRBD2. The trim removed 10 bases at V and 1 base at J, leaving 9 bases unmatched. The CDR3 runs to 15 residues. The V gene's germline CDR1 is MNHEY and CDR2 SVGAGI. In DNA, the CDR3 is TGTGCCACCGCGGGAGGGCGGGGGGGCACAGATACGCAGTATTTT. As protein: CATAGGRGGTDTQYF.

The chain combines TRBV19 with TRBJ1-5, with D possibly TRBD1 on 5 matching bases. Trimming cost V 11 bases and J 3 bases, with 17 bases left between them. Germline values: CDR1 LNHDA, CDR2 SQIVND (reference sequence). The CDR3 runs to 14 residues. In DNA, the CDR3 is TGTGCCGTCGCTCCAGGGATGGACAATCAGCCCCAGCATTTT. Amino acids: CAVAPGMDNQPQHF.